These 24 T cell receptor beta chains share one sample of origin, sequenced in a study of T cells in women clearing cervical HPV infection. Repertoires were generated with immunoSEQ multiplex PCR, while TCRdb's copy carries only in-frame clones and drops some. The sample data list more than 25,000 clones. Sequenced material: blood buffy coat. These receptors were collected from a woman between 18 and 75 years old with a cervical HPV16 infection that either progressed to CIN3+ or cleared (not recorded which).

On this clone itself: The read halts 3 residues ahead of the CDR3 end, with the missing end drawn from the germline J gene. The V call is TRBV7-8, the J call TRBJ1-4; D remains ambiguous. The CDR3 is 16 amino acids. Germline CDR1 reads SGHVS; CDR2 reads FQNEAQ. The CDR3 loop reads CASRERWADYNSPLFF. The sequenced CDR3 bases are TGTGCCAGCAGAGAACGATGGGCCGACTATAATTCACCA.

As concerns this clone: The read comes to an end 3 residues before the CDR3 does, leaving the germline J gene to fill in the end. V is TRBV23-1 and J is TRBJ1-2; D not resolved. TRBV23-1 is an ORF, and what it does is uncertain. This CDR3 has 13 amino acids. V shed 0 bases and J shed 4 bases, with 6 bases lying between them. The CDR3 is CASSQSFSYGYTF. The covered CDR3 bases are TGCGCCAGCAGTCAATCTTTCTCCTATGGC.

As regards this clone: The read gets to within 3 residues of the CDR3 end, and the germline J gene fills in the rest. The rearrangement uses TRBV19 and TRBJ2-5, with unresolved D. Germline lookup yields CDR1 LNHDA and CDR2 SQIVND (reference sequence). V was cut by 6 bases and J by 5 bases, with 22 bases left in between. CDR3 size: 16 residues. The CDR3 bases that were read are TGTGCCAGTAGCGCGTTTGGCCCAAGATTAGGGGAGACC. It codes for CASSAFGPRLGET. The entire CDR3 protein reads CASSAFGPRLGETQYF.

A word on this clone: The read terminates 3 residues before the CDR3 end, so the remaining end is supplied by the germline J gene. The chain uses TRBV12-3 or TRBV12-4 and TRBJ2-3, with D maybe TRBD2 (6 bases). The CDR3 runs 15 residues. Trimming left V 7 bases short and J 0 bases short, with 14 bases between. CDR3 in amino acids: CASNPGGISTDTQYF. CDR3 DNA, as far as it was read: TGTGCCAGCAACCCCGGGGGTATAAGCACAGATACG.

With regard to this clone: The CDR3 end falls 3 residues outside the read, so it is completed with the germline J gene. This chain connects TRBV29-1 to TRBJ2-1; TRBD1 aligns across 7 bases. Losses at the gene ends were 5 bases for V and 1 base for J; bases not matched to a gene: 5. Germline-derived CDR1 and CDR2 are SQVTM and ANQGSEA. This CDR3 contains 14 residues. Here the CDR3 reads CSVKRGLSYNEQFF. The DNA read from the CDR3 is TGCAGCGTTAAGAGGGGGCTATCCTACAATGAG.

CDR3 in amino acids: CASRSSNQPQYF. The sequenced part of the CDR3 DNA is TGTGCCAGCCGCTCTAGCAATCAGCCG. The rearrangement links TRBV6-2 or TRBV6-3 to TRBJ2-3, with D perhaps matching TRBD2 (5 bases). The read falls 3 residues short of the CDR3 end, and the missing part is taken from the germline J gene. This CDR3 comprises 12 residues. Germline-derived CDR1 and CDR2 are MNHEY and SVGEGT.

With respect to this clone: The CDR3 end lies 3 residues beyond the end of the read and is filled in from the germline J gene. The chain recombines TRBV19 with TRBJ1-1, with D uncertain. The CDR3 totals 16 residues. Germline V gene sequence: CDR1 LNHDA, CDR2 SQIVND (reference sequence). The ends were cut back, 0 bases at V and 5 bases at J, with 16 bases in the middle. Incomplete CDR3 DNA: TGTGCCAGTAGTATAGATCTAGAGGTATCTGCGACTGAA. Its translation is CASSIDLEVSATE. The entire CDR3 reads CASSIDLEVSATEAFF. The full variable domain, in which reference TRBV19 and TRBJ1-1 provide the parts outside the CDR3, is DGGITQSPKYLFRKEGQNVTLSCEQNLNHDAMYWYRQDPGQGLRLIYYSQIVNDFQKGDIAEGYSVSREKKESFPLTVTSAQKNPTAFYLCASSIDLEVSATEAFFGQGTRLTVV.

As concerns this clone: The CDR3 is cut off 3 residues early in the read; its end comes from the germline J gene. The genes are TRBV7-9 and TRBJ2-4, with D possibly being TRBD1 (5 bases). CDR3 length: 14 amino acids. Germline loops: CDR1 SEHNR, CDR2 FQNEAQ (reference sequence). The CDR3 sequence is CASSLRQTYYGQYF. The CDR3 bases that were read are TGTGCCAGCAGCTTACGACAGACCTACTATGGT.

With regard to this clone: The CDR3 goes on 3 residues after the read ends, and that part is filled in from the germline J gene. V and J are TRBV5-1 and TRBJ2-3; D is perhaps TRBD1 (6 bases). Germline CDR1 reads SGHRS; CDR2 reads YFSETQ. The CDR3 runs 14 residues. V was clipped by 3 bases and J by 3 bases, with 11 bases between them. The CDR3 sequence: CASSSTTGTDTQYF. Incomplete CDR3 DNA: TGCGCCAGCAGCTCAACAACAGGGACAGATACG.

A word on this clone: Read data end 3 residues before the CDR3 end; the end is taken from the germline J gene. J is TRBJ1-2 and V is TRBV19; the D gene is possibly TRBD1 (6 bases). Germline CDR1 is LNHDA and CDR2 is SQIVND (reference sequence). This CDR3 comprises 14 residues. Incomplete CDR3 DNA: TGTGCCAGTAGTATTCTCCAGGGGCGCGATACC. This gives the protein CASSILQGRDT. The entire CDR3 protein is CASSILQGRDTYTF.

This clone is identified as medium-sized from frequency. Coverage ceases 3 residues before the CDR3 finishes, and the germline J gene fills in the end. The V and J genes are TRBV4-2 and TRBJ2-1; D is perhaps TRBD2 (5 bases). Germline V gene sequence: CDR1 LGHNA, CDR2 YNFKEQ. V lost 0 bases and J 4 bases, leaving 16 bases between the germline ends. There are 17 residues in the CDR3. The CDR3 loop is CASSQDTKLDRYNEQFF. The DNA read from the CDR3 is TGTGCCAGCAGCCAAGACACCAAACTAGACCGTTACAATGAG.

Worth noting for this clone: Its ends do not fully match the called genes, so a read error is possible. The read ends 3 residues early relative to the CDR3; the germline J gene fills the gap. The V gene is TRBV4-2, the J gene TRBJ2-3, with 9 bases lining up with TRBD2. The CDR3 has 14 residues. Germline V gene sequence: CDR1 LGHNA, CDR2 YNFKEQ. CDR3 residues: CASSQIAGETTQYF. The covered CDR3 bases are TGCGCCAGCAGCCAAATAGCGGGGGAAACGACG.

CDR3 DNA (partial): TGTGCCAGCAGCTTCTCCGGAATAGGGAATTCACCC. Translated, it gives CASSFSGIGNSP. The full CDR3 sequence reads CASSFSGIGNSPLHF. This chain uses TRBV7-9 with TRBJ1-6; D unresolved. The read ends 3 residues before the CDR3 terminus; that terminus is restored from the germline J gene. The germline gives CDR1 SEHNR, CDR2 FQNEAQ (reference sequence). The V end was cut by 3 bases, the J end by 7 bases, with 13 bases between. CDR3 length equals 15 residues.

Points on this clone: The read ends 3 residues shy of where the CDR3 ends; the end is completed using the germline J gene. The chain couples TRBV20-1 to TRBJ1-5; D remains unclear. V gave up 6 bases and J gave up 1 base, with 16 bases separating them. Germline lookup yields CDR1 DFQATT and CDR2 SNEGSKA (reference sequence). The length of the CDR3 is 15 residues. The sequenced part of the CDR3 DNA is TGCAGTGCGAGGGTGGGCGAACGGAGCAATCAGCCC. This codes for CSARVGERSNQP. Given in full, the CDR3 is CSARVGERSNQPQHF.

The covered CDR3 bases are TGTGCCAGCAGCTTAGCTCAGGGCTATGGT. Protein product: CASSLAQGYG. The whole CDR3 region reads CASSLAQGYGQYF. The chain links TRBV7-9 to TRBJ2-4; the D gene is possibly TRBD1 (5 bases). The read terminates 3 residues before the CDR3 end, so the remaining end is supplied by the germline J gene. Germline lookup yields CDR1 SEHNR and CDR2 FQNEAQ (reference sequence). There are 13 residues in the CDR3.

CDR3 bases read: TGTGCCAGCAGCCTTATAGGGCAGGTCACTGAA. Protein product: CASSLIGQVTE. The whole CDR3 protein reads CASSLIGQVTEAFF. The rearrangement uses TRBV7-2 and TRBJ1-1; D not certain. The read gets to within 3 residues of the CDR3 end, and the germline J gene fills in the rest. This CDR3 region has 14 residues. V lost 5 bases and J 4 bases, leaving 14 bases between the germline ends. Per the germline V gene, CDR1 is SGHTA and CDR2 is FQGNSA. The whole variable domain, remainder taken from reference TRBV7-2 and TRBJ1-1, is GAGVSQSPSNKVTEKGKDVELRCDPISGHTALYWYRQSLGQGLEFLIYFQGNSAPDKSGLPSDRFSAERTGGSVSTLTIQRTQQEDSAVYLCASSLIGQVTEAFFGQGTRLTVV.

As regards this clone: The CDR3 goes on 3 residues after the read ends, and that part is filled in from the germline J gene. The rearrangement joins TRBV5-1 to TRBJ2-3, with TRBD2 matching 11 bases. V gave up 0 bases and J gave up 3 bases; unmatched junction bases: 3. The CDR3 loop spans 16 amino acids. In germline, CDR1 is SGHRS, CDR2 YFSETQ. CDR3 DNA, as far as it was read: TGCGCCAGCAGCTTGGGACTAGCGGGGACTACAGATACG. Translation: CASSLGLAGTTDT. The CDR3 in its entirety is CASSLGLAGTTDTQYF. The full variable domain, its missing parts supplied by reference TRBV5-1 and TRBJ2-3, is KAGVTQTPRYLIKTRGQQVTLSCSPISGHRSVSWYQQTPGQGLQFLFEYFSETQRNKGNFPGRFSGRQFSNSRSEMNVSTLELGDSALYLCASSLGLAGTTDTQYFGPGTRLTVL.

Comments on this clone: The read terminates 3 residues before the CDR3 end, so the remaining end is supplied by the germline J gene. The chain carries TRBV19 and TRBJ1-2; 8 nucleotides agree with TRBD1. CDR3 length equals 17 residues. J lost 7 bases, V lost 10 bases, and 23 bases had no gene match. Germline-derived CDR1 and CDR2 are LNHDA and SQIVND (reference sequence). The CDR3 loop is CATVAGGARGLLSGYTF. The CDR3 DNA, read in part, is TGTGCCACCGTCGCAGGGGGCGCGAGGGGGTTGTTGAGTGGC.

Notes on this clone: The read halts 3 residues ahead of the CDR3 end, with the missing end drawn from the germline J gene. The chain combines TRBV11-2 with TRBJ2-7; D gene unclear. Per the germline V gene, CDR1 is SGHAT and CDR2 is FQNNGV. V lost 6 bases, J lost 0 bases, and 15 bases lay in between. This CDR3 is built from 15 residues. The CDR3 spells CASRPELGPSYEQYF. The sequenced CDR3 bases are TGTGCCAGCAGACCAGAGTTGGGCCCCTCCTACGAG. Complete variable domain (other parts from reference TRBV11-2 and TRBJ2-7): EAGVAQSPRYKIIEKRQSVAFWCNPISGHATLYWYQQILGQGPKLLIQFQNNGVVDDSQLPKDRFSAERLKGVDSTLKIQPAKLEDSAVYLCASRPELGPSYEQYFGPGTRLTVT.

Notes on this clone: The read terminates 3 residues ahead of where the CDR3 ends, so the germline J gene completes it. The chain combines TRBV18 with TRBJ2-6; 7 bases match TRBD1. In germline, CDR1 is KGHSH, CDR2 LQKENI. V trimming: 4 bases; J trimming: 0 bases; junction bases outside the gene matches: 0. The CDR3 totals 15 residues. CDR3 loop: CASSRQGSGANVLTF. The CDR3 bases that were read are TGTGCCAGCTCACGACAGGGCTCTGGGGCCAACGTC.

Details on this clone: The read halts 3 residues ahead of the CDR3 end, with the missing end drawn from the germline J gene. V is TRBV29-1 and J is TRBJ2-7; the match to TRBD1 covers 9 bases. Germline CDR1 and CDR2: SQVTM and ANQGSEA. The CDR3 runs to 17 residues. V dropped 0 bases and J dropped 0; count of bases not matched to a gene: 9. CDR3 bases read: TGCAGCGTTGAAGAGCCGGGACAGGGCCTAAACTCCTACGAG. It is translated as CSVEEPGQGLNSYE. The complete CDR3 protein is CSVEEPGQGLNSYEQYF.

About this clone: The read comes to an end 3 residues before the CDR3 does, leaving the germline J gene to fill in the end. This chain connects TRBV7-2 to TRBJ2-7, with 12 bases identical to TRBD1. J gave up 6 bases and V 2 bases, and 5 bases lay outside the gene matches. Germline CDR1 is SGHTA and CDR2 is FQGNSA. This CDR3 comprises 15 residues. The chain's CDR3 is CASSLTGTGGSEQYF. The part of the CDR3 DNA that was read is TGTGCCAGCAGCTTAACCGGGACAGGGGGCTCCGAG.

Concerning this clone: The read halts 3 residues ahead of the CDR3 end, with the missing end drawn from the germline J gene. This chain joins TRBV7-6 and TRBJ1-5, with D unclear. This CDR3 has 16 amino acids. Looked up from germline, CDR1 is SGHVS and CDR2 is FNYEAQ. Trimming stripped 1 base from V and 5 bases from J, with 15 bases between. CDR3 sequence reads: CASSLGPAQRYQPQHF. The sequenced CDR3 bases are TGTGCCAGCAGCTTAGGTCCCGCACAACGCTATCAGCCC.

As to this clone: The CDR3 end lies 3 residues beyond the end of the read and is filled in from the germline J gene. This chain uses TRBV7-3 with TRBJ2-5; the match to TRBD1 covers 7 bases. The germline CDR1 and CDR2 sequences are SGHTA and FQGTGA. V trimming: 2 bases; J trimming: 1 base; junction bases outside the gene matches: 7. The CDR3 runs 16 residues. The CDR3 loop is CASSLSPSGGQETQYF. Partial CDR3 DNA: TGTGCCAGCAGCTTATCCCCCTCAGGGGGCCAAGAGACC. Variable domain in full (rest from reference TRBV7-3 and TRBJ2-5): GAGVSQTPSNKVTEKGKYVELRCDPISGHTALYWYRQSLGQGPEFLIYFQGTGAADDSGLPNDRFFAVRPEGSVSTLKIQRTERGDSAVYLCASSLSPSGGQETQYFGPGTRLLVL.